The source of this T cell receptor (beta chain) is a study of blood T cells in healthy people across ages (dated by TCRdb to between 2014 and 2017). Regarding the research as a whole: In model experiments, roughly one uniquely barcoded TCR beta cDNA molecule per two T cells was captured by template switching. The study measured age-related changes in TCR beta repertoire diversity using deep sequencing normalized with unique cDNA molecular identifiers. Four age groups were formed from the donors: young (average roughly 15 years), middle-aged (roughly 38), aged (approximately 60) and long-lived (more than 75). To avoid experimental bias, donors of different ages were spread randomly across the sequencing lanes. The study analyzed two additional independent replicas of 1 million unique cDNA reads from the same blood draw for two donors, one aged 18 to 30 and one aged 80 or older.

The paper as a whole reports these results and caveats: Because donor CMV infection status was unknown, age-related changes in expanded clonotypes were potentially confounded. Estimates of total diversity based on one million sequenced T cells were considered lower bounds and underestimates. As age increased, observed TCR beta diversity per million T cells dropped in a roughly linear way, and a significant reduction was already evident by age 40. Bulk unsorted PBMC profiling prevented conclusive comparison of naive and antigen-experienced compartments. Compared with the aged group, the long-lived group had more naive CD4+ T cells, fewer expanded clones and increased TCR diversity, suggesting age selection. The percentage of naive T cells measured by flow cytometry correlated strongly with observed TCR beta diversity.

The donors were roughly 40 Caucasian individuals from Russia, aged about 6 to 100 years, who were systemically healthy. Ten milliliters of peripheral blood were drawn from each donor into EDTA-treated Vacutainer tubes. Ficoll-Paque density-gradient centrifugation was used to isolate PBMCs, with at least 7 million per sample. Total RNA was extracted from PBMCs with Trizol reagent, with at least 6 micrograms obtained per sample. For every donor, flow cytometry on a PBMC aliquot measured the percentage of naive CD45RAhigh/CD27high T cells. Via the germline V gene (reference sequence), CDR1 is DFQATT and CDR2 SNEGSKA. Reading from cysteine to phenylalanine, the CDR3 counts 14 amino acids. Only the CDR3 region is kept as DNA, spanning 42 bases read in frame from base 1. After removal of 5 bases from V and 6 bases from J, the junction retains 12 bases not matched to a gene. Worth noting for this clonotype: The clone's antigen remains unknown. The record has no base qualities; no much larger clone is one base away.

The library relied on 5' RACE. Reads for this sample came from an Illumina HiSeq 2500. A second PCR of about 7 to 12 cycles was run with a J-beta primer mix and a sample-barcoded 5' primer. Each TCR beta cDNA molecule received a unique molecular identifier from a template-switch 5' adaptor carrying 12 random nucleotides. At least 3 million CDR3-containing paired-end reads were obtained from each sample. The Mint cDNA synthesis kit, primed by a TRBC-specific oligonucleotide, was used to synthesize first-strand cDNA from all RNA. Following uracil-DNA glycosylase treatment, all cDNA underwent a first 18-cycle PCR with the universal primers M1SS and BC2_uni_R. As for the original processing: Normalization of each sample was performed by random selection of 1 million high-quality reads, each carrying a distinct molecular identifier. Instead of being binned into consensus sequences, reads with shared molecular identifiers were discarded. MiTCR, set to a Q25 quality threshold and the strictest error-elimination algorithm, was used for CDR3 identification, clonotype clustering and error correction. A nonparametric unseen species model with Euler transformation was used to estimate lower-bound total TCR beta diversity. TCRdb redid the processing of the public reads, applying fastp at Q25 and MiXCR, and retained in-frame beta chains. Merged by CDR3 protein, the rows form single entries marked with the most common genes and DNA. The V and J calls and clone size are TCRdb's, not the authors'. The sample table holds 1.5 million to 2 million distinct CDR3 sequences, of which 49% were seen once. The ten biggest clones cover approximately 2.1% of the sample.

The rearranged segments are TRBV20-1 and TRBJ2-7; a stretch of 8 junction bases matches TRBD1. The sequencing sample was made of blood. This clonotype was obtained from a woman aged 40 to 50 in good health. CDR3 region: CSAFRTGGRVEQYF. The nucleotide sequence reads TGCAGTGCTTTCCGAACAGGGGGAAGGGTCGAGCAGTACTTC.